Listed here are 27 T cell receptor beta chains from one sample, sequenced in a study of T-cell memory formation after mild COVID-19 (dated by TCRdb to the early 2020s). Library generation was performed with 5' RACE. The sequencer was an Illumina NovaSeq 6000. TCRdb reprocessing: public reads trimmed at Q25 with fastp, clones called with MiXCR, in-frame beta chains kept. Rows are unified per CDR3 protein, each entry keeping the most common DNA and genes. The sample table records some 250,000 distinct CDR3 sequences; approximately 18% of these occur just once. The ten largest clones add up to more than 20% of the sample. Sample: PBMCs or a T cell subset sorted from them (not recorded which). These receptors originate from a young man who had mild COVID-19 (a few samples of this study predate the infection). The sample titles of this study are shuffled in the database, so cell type and time point are left out; the donor was told from shared clones.

The chain joins TRBV28 to TRBJ2-1, with 7 nucleotides matching TRBD1. Germline lookup yields CDR1 MDHEN and CDR2 SYDVKM. V dropped 4 bases and J dropped 4; count of bases not matched to a gene: 4. The length of the CDR3 is 14 residues. CDR3 in amino acids: CASSYHRGYNEQFF. CDR3 nucleotide sequence: TGTGCCAGCAGTTACCACAGGGGATACAATGAGCAGTTCTTC. Complete variable domain (other parts from reference TRBV28 and TRBJ2-1): DVKVTQSSRYLVKRTGEKVFLECVQDMDHENMFWYRQDPGLGLRLIYFSYDVKMKEKGDIPEGYSVSREKKERFSLILESASTNQTSMYLCASSYHRGYNEQFFGPGTRLTVL.

The chain joins TRBV4-2 to TRBJ2-5, with 7 bases matching TRBD1. The junction had 8 bases not matched to a gene; V was cut back by 4 bases and J by 3 bases. This CDR3 contains 15 residues. Looked up from germline, CDR1 is LGHNA and CDR2 is YNFKEQ. CDR3 sequence (DNA): TGTGCCAGCAGCCGATATGGGACAGCCGAAGAGACCCAGTACTTC. It yields the protein CASSRYGTAEETQYF.

Only a few counts were recorded for this clonotype. The CDR3 reads CSAVSRTDGSYEQYV. CDR3 DNA sequence: TGCAGTGCCGTCTCCAGGACGGATGGCTCCTACGAGCAGTACGTC. The chain combines TRBV20-1 with TRBJ2-7; D is uncertain. Germline assignment: CDR1 DFQATT and CDR2 SNEGSKA (reference sequence). V lost 6 bases, J lost 0 bases, and 18 bases lay in between. The CDR3 has 15 residues.

This chain links TRBV7-9 with TRBJ1-6; D not resolved. Between the trimmed V and J ends, which lost 0 bases and 4 bases, there was a span of 13 bases. The CDR3 sequence is 17 residues long. Germline assignment: CDR1 SEHNR and CDR2 FQNEAQ (reference sequence). CDR3 coding DNA: TGTGCCAGCAGCTTAGCCCCCCCCGGGGAGTATAATTCACCCCTCCACTTT. Its protein product is CASSLAPPGEYNSPLHF.

This clonotype has more than one count but fewer than ten. The CDR3 coding sequence is TGCAGTGCTAGAGCGACTATCACCGGGGAGCTGTTTTTT. Its protein is CSARATITGELFF. The gene calls are TRBV20-1 and TRBJ2-2, with TRBD2 as a possible D gene (5 bases). The CDR3 extends over 13 amino acids. From germline, CDR1 is DFQATT and CDR2 SNEGSKA (reference sequence). V lost 1 base to trimming and J lost 4 bases, with 7 bases between them.

This clonotype showed up just a few times. CDR3 coding DNA: TGCAGTGCCTGGGACAGGGCCACCGGGGAGCTGTTTTTT. This sequence encodes CSAWDRATGELFF. The chain is built from TRBV20-1 and TRBJ2-2; 9 nucleotides agree with TRBD1. This CDR3 has 13 residues. Germline trimming cut 6 bases from V and 4 bases from J; bases unmatched to any gene: 3. The germline V gene has CDR1 DFQATT and CDR2 SNEGSKA (reference sequence).

This clonotype was detected only a few times. V and J are TRBV27 and TRBJ2-1; D gene unclear. The CDR3 extends over 15 amino acids. Germline-derived CDR1 and CDR2 are MNHEY and SMNVEV (reference sequence). V lost 9 bases and J lost 1, with 16 bases in between. The CDR3 bases are TGTGCCAGTCGCGTCCGGTGGGGATCCTACAATGAGCAGTTCTTC. Its protein product is CASRVRWGSYNEQFF.

This clonotype occurred a few times. The V gene is TRBV15, the J gene TRBJ1-2; TRBD1 is a possible D gene (6 bases). V shed 0 bases and J shed 7 bases, with 18 bases lying between them. There are 16 residues in the CDR3. The germline gives CDR1 LNHNV, CDR2 YYDKDF (reference sequence). As DNA, the CDR3 is TGTGCCACCAGCAGAGATCCAGGACAGTTGATGAGTGGCTACACCTTC. Its protein product is CATSRDPGQLMSGYTF.

This clonotype was seen a few times. The chain uses TRBV12-3 or TRBV12-4 and TRBJ2-7; TRBD1 might be the D (6 bases). V was trimmed by 4 bases and J by 2 bases, leaving 9 bases between them. The CDR3 has 13 residues. The CDR3 here is CASSWGPTYEQYF. CDR3 nucleotide sequence: TGTGCCAGCAGTTGGGGGCCCACCTACGAGCAGTACTTC.

The rearrangement uses TRBV28 and TRBJ1-2; possibly TRBD1 for D (5 bases). The V end lost 8 bases, the J end lost 6 bases, and 16 bases lay between the germline ends. Germline-derived CDR1 and CDR2 are MDHEN and SYDVKM. This CDR3 is built from 13 residues. CDR3 residues: CASGQLHGNGYTF. DNA of the CDR3: TGTGCCAGCGGACAACTACACGGGAATGGCTACACCTTC.

The sample holds many counts of this clonotype. The chain recombines TRBV5-1 with TRBJ2-5; D gene ambiguous. This CDR3 is 13 amino acids long. With 4 bases removed from V and 4 bases from J, the gap between germline ends came to 11 bases. Germline V CDR1 and CDR2: SGHRS, YFSETQ. CDR3 sequence (DNA): TGCGCCAGCAGCCTAGTGGGTGGAGAGACCCAGTACTTC. Its translation: CASSLVGGETQYF.

The chain employs TRBV18 and TRBJ2-5; the D gene is possibly TRBD2 (5 bases). Germline V gene lookup returns CDR1 KGHSH and CDR2 LQKENI. CDR3 length: 14 residues. Trimming took 0 bases from V and 7 from J, leaving 12 bases between them. The CDR3: CASSPPAEAGTQYF. The CDR3 DNA sequence: TGTGCCAGCTCACCACCGGCGGAGGCGGGGACCCAGTACTTC.

This clonotype has ten or more counts. The chain combines TRBV5-1 with TRBJ2-7; the D gene could be TRBD1 or TRBD2 (6 bases each). This CDR3 contains 15 residues. The germline V and J ends were trimmed by 5 bases and 2 bases, with 17 bases remaining between them. Germline values: CDR1 SGHRS, CDR2 YFSETQ. CDR3 DNA sequence: TGCGCCAGCAGTTGGGGGGCAGGGGAGGCCTACGAGCAGTACGTC. It yields the protein CASSWGAGEAYEQYV.

Only a few counts were recorded for this clonotype. The V call is TRBV20-1, the J call TRBJ1-2; TRBD1 matches at 10 bases. CDR3 length: 12 amino acids. V trimming: 6 bases; J trimming: 7 bases; junction bases outside the gene matches: 5. In germline, CDR1 is DFQATT, CDR2 SNEGSKA (reference sequence). Here the CDR3 reads CSAKTGGFGYTF. Here the CDR3 DNA reads TGCAGTGCCAAGACAGGGGGCTTTGGCTACACCTTC.

This clonotype was counted between two and nine times. The chain uses TRBV20-1 and TRBJ2-5; possible D gene TRBD1, 6 bases. The CDR3 consists of 13 residues. The germline V and J ends were trimmed by 6 bases and 3 bases, with 14 bases remaining between them. Germline V CDR1 and CDR2: DFQATT, SNEGSKA (reference sequence). The CDR3 region is CSAKRTVEETQYF. Written as DNA, the CDR3 is TGCAGTGCCAAAAGGACAGTCGAAGAGACCCAGTACTTC.

The chain joins TRBV6-2 or TRBV6-3 to TRBJ1-5; possible D gene TRBD1, 5 bases. The CDR3 loop spans 17 amino acids. Trimming pared 7 bases from V and 2 bases from J, leaving 21 bases between. CDR1 is MNHEY, CDR2 SVGEGT, per germline. CDR3 DNA: TGTGCCAGCACCACACGTCTGGCCGAGACAGGCAATCAGCCCCAGCATTTT. Translating it yields CASTTRLAETGNQPQHF.

This clonotype occurred a few times. The chain uses TRBV20-1 and TRBJ1-2, with D possibly being TRBD1 (5 bases). Trimming pared 6 bases from V and 4 bases from J, leaving 15 bases between. The CDR3 spans 13 residues. Per germline, CDR1 DFQATT and CDR2 SNEGSKA (reference sequence). The CDR3 DNA sequence: TGCAGTGCCGGGGGGAGGGTGGCCTATGGCTACACCTTC. Translated: CSAGGRVAYGYTF.

This clonotype was picked up a small number of times. The V gene is TRBV27, the J gene TRBJ2-5; D not certain. The CDR3 sequence is 14 residues long. Trimming left V 5 bases short and J 5 bases short, with 15 bases between. Germline CDR1 MNHEY, CDR2 SMNVEV (reference sequence). The CDR3 loop reads CASSLTGGRETQYF. DNA of the CDR3: TGTGCCAGCAGTCTGACCGGTGGGCGGGAGACCCAGTACTTC.

The chain recombines TRBV20-1 with TRBJ2-5; D ambiguous. This CDR3 spans 12 amino acids. The ends were cut back, 4 bases at V and 1 base at J, with 7 bases in the middle. Per germline, CDR1 DFQATT and CDR2 SNEGSKA (reference sequence). The CDR3 spells CSATQSQETQYF. Written as DNA, the CDR3 is TGCAGTGCTACACAATCCCAAGAGACCCAGTACTTC.

V is TRBV12-3 or TRBV12-4 and J is TRBJ2-5, with D possibly matching TRBD1 (6 bases). There are 15 residues in the CDR3. V was shortened by 6 bases and J by 0 bases, with 14 bases between the two germline ends. The CDR3 here is CASSWTDPYQETQYF. CDR3 coding DNA: TGTGCCAGCAGCTGGACAGATCCGTACCAAGAGACCCAGTACTTC.

This clonotype was observed at least ten times. At one boundary the junction diverges from the germline segment, which might be a read error. The chain recombines TRBV4-1 with TRBJ2-2, with a weak D call TRBD2 (6 bases). The length of the CDR3 is 14 residues. Looked up from germline, CDR1 is MGHRA and CDR2 is YSYEKL. The CDR3 loop reads CASSQVGGTGELFF. The CDR3 region has the DNA TGTGCCAGCAGCCAAGTGGGAGGCACCGGGGAGCTGTTTTTT.

This clonotype was counted only a few times. V gene TRBV6-2 or TRBV6-3 combines with J gene TRBJ2-4; 12 bases are a match to TRBD2. With V trimmed by 8 bases and J by 9 bases, 8 bases remained unmatched. This CDR3 has 14 residues. CDR1 and CDR2 from the germline V gene are MNHEY and SVGEGT. The CDR3 reads CASQLAGGPGIQYF. The CDR3 region has the DNA TGTGCCAGCCAGCTAGCGGGGGGGCCCGGCATTCAGTACTTC.

This clonotype turned up a few times. The chain is built from TRBV5-1 and TRBJ1-1; D remains ambiguous. This CDR3 is built from 14 residues. CDR1 SGHRS and CDR2 YFSETQ come from the germline V gene. The ends were cut back, 4 bases at V and 4 bases at J, with 14 bases in the middle. CDR3 residues: CASSLTGEGTEAFF. CDR3 coding DNA: TGCGCCAGCAGCCTCACCGGGGAGGGCACTGAAGCTTTCTTT.

The DNA for the CDR3 is TGTGCCACCAGTGCGGGGGCCAATGAGCAGTTCTTC. Translating it yields CATSAGANEQFF. The chain joins TRBV24-1 to TRBJ2-1; either TRBD1 or TRBD2 may fit D (6 bases each). Germline V gene lookup returns CDR1 KGHDR and CDR2 SFDVKD. The V end was cut by 5 bases, the J end by 6 bases, with 7 bases between. The CDR3 has 12 amino acids.

This clonotype has a handful of counts. The V call is TRBV28, the J call TRBJ2-2; no reliable D call. The CDR3 is 13 amino acids. Germline CDR1 and CDR2: MDHEN and SYDVKM. Deletions cut 7 bases from V and 4 bases from J, with 10 bases between. The CDR3 coding sequence is TGTGCCAGCACCGACGTCCCCACCGGGGAGCTGTTTTTT. This codes for CASTDVPTGELFF.

The V and J genes are TRBV5-1 and TRBJ1-6, with TRBD1 identical over 9 bases. Germline CDR1 SGHRS, CDR2 YFSETQ. Trimming removed 3 bases from V and 10 bases from J; junction bases left unmatched: 8. This CDR3 comprises 15 residues. The CDR3 loop reads CASSYGTGIISPLHF. In DNA, the CDR3 is TGCGCCAGCAGCTACGGGACAGGGATAATCTCACCCCTCCACTTT.

This clonotype was counted many times. The chain recombines TRBV6-5 with TRBJ2-2, with 9 bases aligning to TRBD1. Germline V CDR1 and CDR2: MNHEY, SVGAGI. The CDR3 sequence is 15 residues long. The J segment lost 5 bases and the V segment lost 5 bases, leaving 6 bases of the junction unmatched. CDR3 sequence: CASSHRGLGTGELFF. CDR3 sequence (DNA): TGTGCCAGCAGTCACAGGGGGCTGGGGACCGGGGAGCTGTTTTTT.